Below, one T cell receptor beta chain is given with its context. In terms of age and location, participants ranged from roughly 18 to 90 years and lived in about two dozen US areas. Two negative PCRs, clearance, or symptom resolution were required of recovered Cohort 3 donors. TCRdb's table, derived via immunoSEQ multiplex PCR, lists solely in-frame clones and lacks some. The sample comprises 250,000 to 350,000 clones, around 90% of which are singletons, and approximately 5% rests with the top ten. The data are from a study of blood T cell repertoires in COVID-19. At the level of the study: Researchers got acute and convalescent COVID-19 samples from the United States, Italy and Spain. The cDNA or gDNA used as material had been derived from T cells, B-cell-depleted T cells, or PBMCs.

The ends lost 5 bases at V and 11 bases at J; junction bases unmatched: 8. The CDR3 contains 12 residues. Germline-derived CDR1 and CDR2 are MNHEY and SVGAGI. Input material: PBMCs or T cells enriched from blood (not recorded which). The TCR originated in a woman aged 30 to 39 who had recovered from COVID-19. The chain uses TRBV6-5 and TRBJ1-1, with TRBD1 matching 7 bases. CDR3: CASSLQGDTAFF. DNA of the CDR3: TGTGCCAGCAGTCTCCAGGGGGATACGGCTTTCTTT.